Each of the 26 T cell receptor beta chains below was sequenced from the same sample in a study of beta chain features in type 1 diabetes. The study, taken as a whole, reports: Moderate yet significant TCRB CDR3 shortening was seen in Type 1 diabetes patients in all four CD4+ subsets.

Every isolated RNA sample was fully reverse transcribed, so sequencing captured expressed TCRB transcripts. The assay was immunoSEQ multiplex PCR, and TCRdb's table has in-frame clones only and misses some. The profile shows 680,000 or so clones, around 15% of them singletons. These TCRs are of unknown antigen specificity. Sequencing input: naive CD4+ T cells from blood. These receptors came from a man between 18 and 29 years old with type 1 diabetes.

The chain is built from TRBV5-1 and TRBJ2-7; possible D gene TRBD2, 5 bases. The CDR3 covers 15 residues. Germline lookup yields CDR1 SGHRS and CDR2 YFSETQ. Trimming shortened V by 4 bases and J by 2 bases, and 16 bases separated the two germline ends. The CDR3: CASSKSLAQPYEQYF. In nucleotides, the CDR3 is TGCGCCAGCAGCAAGAGTTTAGCGCAACCCTACGAGCAGTACTTC.

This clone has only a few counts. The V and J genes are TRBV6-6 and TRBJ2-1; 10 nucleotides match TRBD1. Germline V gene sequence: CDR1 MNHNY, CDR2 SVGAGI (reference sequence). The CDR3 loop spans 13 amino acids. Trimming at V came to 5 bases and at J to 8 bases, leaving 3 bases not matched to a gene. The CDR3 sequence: CASSGQGVDEQFF. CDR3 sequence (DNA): TGTGCCAGCAGTGGACAGGGGGTCGATGAGCAGTTCTTC.

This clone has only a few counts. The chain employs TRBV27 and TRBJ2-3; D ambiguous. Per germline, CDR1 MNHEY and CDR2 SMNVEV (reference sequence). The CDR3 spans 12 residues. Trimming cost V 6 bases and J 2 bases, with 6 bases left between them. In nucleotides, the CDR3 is TGTGCCAGCAGGACTTACACAGATACGCAGTATTTT. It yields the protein CASRTYTDTQYF.

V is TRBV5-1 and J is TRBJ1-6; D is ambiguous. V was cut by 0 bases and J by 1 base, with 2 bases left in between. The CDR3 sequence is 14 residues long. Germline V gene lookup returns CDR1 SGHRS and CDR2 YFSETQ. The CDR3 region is CASSLGSYNSPLHF. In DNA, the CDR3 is TGCGCCAGCAGCTTGGGGTCCTATAATTCACCCCTCCACTTT.

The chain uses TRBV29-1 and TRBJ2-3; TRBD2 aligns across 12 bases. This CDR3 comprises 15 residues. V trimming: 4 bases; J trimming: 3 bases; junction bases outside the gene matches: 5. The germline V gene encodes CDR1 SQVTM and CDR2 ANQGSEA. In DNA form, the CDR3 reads TGCAGCGTTGGGGAACTAGCGGGGGGTACAGATACGCAGTATTTT. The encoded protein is CSVGELAGGTDTQYF.

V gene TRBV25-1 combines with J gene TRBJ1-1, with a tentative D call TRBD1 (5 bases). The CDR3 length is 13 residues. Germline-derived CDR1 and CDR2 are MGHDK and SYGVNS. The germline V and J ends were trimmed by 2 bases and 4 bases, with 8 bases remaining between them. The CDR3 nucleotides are TGTGCCAGCAGTGAACCCGGGGGCACTGAAGCTTTCTTT. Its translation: CASSEPGGTEAFF.

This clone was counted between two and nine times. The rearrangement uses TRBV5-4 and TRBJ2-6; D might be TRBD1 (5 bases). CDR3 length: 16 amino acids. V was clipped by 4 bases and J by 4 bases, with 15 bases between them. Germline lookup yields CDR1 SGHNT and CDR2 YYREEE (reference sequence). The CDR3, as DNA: TGTGCCAGCAGCCCAATGTACAGGACCGGGGCCAACGTCCTGACTTTC. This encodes CASSPMYRTGANVLTF.

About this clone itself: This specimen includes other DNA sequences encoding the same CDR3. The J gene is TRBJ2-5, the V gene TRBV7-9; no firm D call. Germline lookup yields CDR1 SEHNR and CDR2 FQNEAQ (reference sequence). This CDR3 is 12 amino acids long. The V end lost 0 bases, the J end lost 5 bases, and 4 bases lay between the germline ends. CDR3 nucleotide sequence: TGTGCCAGCAGCTTAGCGTTGGAGACCCAGTACTTC. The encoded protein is CASSLALETQYF.

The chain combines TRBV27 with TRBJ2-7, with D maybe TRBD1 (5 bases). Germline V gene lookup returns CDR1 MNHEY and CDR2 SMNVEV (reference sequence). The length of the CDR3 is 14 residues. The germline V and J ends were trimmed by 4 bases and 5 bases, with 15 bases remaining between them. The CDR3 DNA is TGTGCCAGCAGTTCGCCTAGGGGAAAGGACGAGCAGTACTTC. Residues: CASSSPRGKDEQYF.

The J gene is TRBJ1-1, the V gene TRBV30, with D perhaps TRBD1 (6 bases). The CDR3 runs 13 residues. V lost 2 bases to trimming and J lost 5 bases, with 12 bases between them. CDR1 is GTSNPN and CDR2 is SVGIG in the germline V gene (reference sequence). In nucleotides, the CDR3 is TGTGCCTGGAGTACAATAGGGGGAACTGAAGCTTTCTTT. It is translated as CAWSTIGGTEAFF.

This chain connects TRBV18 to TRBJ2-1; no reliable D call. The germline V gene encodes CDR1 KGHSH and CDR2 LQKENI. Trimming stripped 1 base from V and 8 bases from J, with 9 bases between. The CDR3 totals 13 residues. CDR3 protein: CASSPRNGDEQFF. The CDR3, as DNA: TGTGCCAGCTCACCACGGAACGGAGATGAGCAGTTCTTC. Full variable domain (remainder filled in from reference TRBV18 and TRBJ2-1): NAGVMQNPRHLVRRRGQEARLRCSPMKGHSHVYWYRQLPEEGLKFMVYLQKENIIDESGMPKERFSAEFPKEGPSILRIQQVVRGDSAAYFCASSPRNGDEQFFGPGTRLTVL.

The CDR3 region is CAISESEGSGANVLTF. CDR3 DNA: TGTGCCATCAGTGAGTCCGAGGGTTCTGGGGCCAACGTCCTGACTTTC. J is TRBJ2-6 and V is TRBV10-3, with D perhaps matching TRBD2 (5 bases). The V end lost 0 bases, the J end lost 1 base, and 7 bases lay between the germline ends. Germline CDR1 ENHRY, CDR2 SYGVKD. The CDR3 sequence is 16 residues long.

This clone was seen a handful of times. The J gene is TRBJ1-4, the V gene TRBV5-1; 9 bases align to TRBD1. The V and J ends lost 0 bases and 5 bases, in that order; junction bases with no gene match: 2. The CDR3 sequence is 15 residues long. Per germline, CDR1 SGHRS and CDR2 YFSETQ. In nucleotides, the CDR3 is TGCGCCAGCAGCTTGGAGGGACAGGGAAATGAAAAACTGTTTTTT. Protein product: CASSLEGQGNEKLFF.

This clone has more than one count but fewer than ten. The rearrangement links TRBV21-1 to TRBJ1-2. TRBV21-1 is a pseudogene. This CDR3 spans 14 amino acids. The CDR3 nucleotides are TGTGCCAGCAGCAAAGAGTGGACGGACTATGGCTACACCTTC. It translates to CASSKEWTDYGYTF.

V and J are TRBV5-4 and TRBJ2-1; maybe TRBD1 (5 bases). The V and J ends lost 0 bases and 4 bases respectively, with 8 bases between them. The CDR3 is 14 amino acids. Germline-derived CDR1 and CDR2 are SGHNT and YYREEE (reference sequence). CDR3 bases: TGTGCCAGCAGCTTGGTGGGGCCTTACAATGAGCAGTTCTTC. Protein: CASSLVGPYNEQFF.

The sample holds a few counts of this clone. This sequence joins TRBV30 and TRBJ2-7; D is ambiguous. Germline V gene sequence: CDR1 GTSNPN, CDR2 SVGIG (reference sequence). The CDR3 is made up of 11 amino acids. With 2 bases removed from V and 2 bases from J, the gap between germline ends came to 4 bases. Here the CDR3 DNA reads TGTGCCTGGAGTAACACCTACGAGCAGTACTTC. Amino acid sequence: CAWSNTYEQYF.

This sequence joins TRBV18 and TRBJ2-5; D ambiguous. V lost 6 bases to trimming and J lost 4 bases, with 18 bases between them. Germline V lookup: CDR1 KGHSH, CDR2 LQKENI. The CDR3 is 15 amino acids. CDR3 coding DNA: TGTGCCAGCTCCCGGTGGGTAGGTGGTGGAGAGACCCAGTACTTC. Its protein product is CASSRWVGGGETQYF.

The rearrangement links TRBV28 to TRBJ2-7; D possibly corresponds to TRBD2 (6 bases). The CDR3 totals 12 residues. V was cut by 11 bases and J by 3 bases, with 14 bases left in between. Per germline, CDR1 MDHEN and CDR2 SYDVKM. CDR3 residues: CASGTLDYEQYF. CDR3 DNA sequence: TGTGCCTCAGGGACTTTGGACTACGAGCAGTACTTC.

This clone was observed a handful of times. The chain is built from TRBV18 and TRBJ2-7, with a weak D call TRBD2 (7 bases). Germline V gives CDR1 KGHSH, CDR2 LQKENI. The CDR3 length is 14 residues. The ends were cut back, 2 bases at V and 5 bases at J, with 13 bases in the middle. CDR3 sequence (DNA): TGTGCCAGCTCACCAAAACAGGGAGGGAACGAGCAGTACTTC. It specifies CASSPKQGGNEQYF.

CDR3 DNA: TGCGCCAGCAGTGCTCCAGGGTTGGGCCAAGAGACCCAGTACTTC. It translates to CASSAPGLGQETQYF. This chain uses TRBV10-1 with TRBJ2-5, with D possibly matching TRBD1 (5 bases). The CDR3 consists of 15 residues. Per germline, CDR1 WNHNN and CDR2 SYGVQD (reference sequence). Trimming took off 4 bases at V and 1 base at J, with 13 bases between the two ends.

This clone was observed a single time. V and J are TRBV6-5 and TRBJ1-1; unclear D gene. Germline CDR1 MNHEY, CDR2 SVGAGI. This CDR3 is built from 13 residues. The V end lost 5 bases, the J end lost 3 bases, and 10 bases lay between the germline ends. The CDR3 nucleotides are TGTGCCAGCAGTCTAGTGGAGGACACTGAAGCTTTCTTT. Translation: CASSLVEDTEAFF.

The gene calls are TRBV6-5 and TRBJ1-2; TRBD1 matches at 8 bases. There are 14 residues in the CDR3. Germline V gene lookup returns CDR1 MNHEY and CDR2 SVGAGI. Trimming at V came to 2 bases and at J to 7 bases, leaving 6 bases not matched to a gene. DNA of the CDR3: TGTGCCAGCAGTTACGTAGGACAGGGTACTGGCTACACCTTC. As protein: CASSYVGQGTGYTF.

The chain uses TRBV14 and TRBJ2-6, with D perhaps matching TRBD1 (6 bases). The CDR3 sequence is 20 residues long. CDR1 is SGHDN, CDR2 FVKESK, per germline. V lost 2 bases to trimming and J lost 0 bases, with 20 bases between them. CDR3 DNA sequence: TGTGCCAGCAGCCAATTTTCGGTGCGGACAGACCCCTCTGGGGCCAACGTCCTGACTTTC. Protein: CASSQFSVRTDPSGANVLTF. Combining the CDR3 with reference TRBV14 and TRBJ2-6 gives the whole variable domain EAGVTQFPSHSVIEKGQTVTLRCDPISGHDNLYWYRRVMGKEIKFLLHFVKESKQDESGMPNNRFLAERTGGTYSTLKVQPAELEDSGVYFCASSQFSVRTDPSGANVLTFGAGSRLTVL.

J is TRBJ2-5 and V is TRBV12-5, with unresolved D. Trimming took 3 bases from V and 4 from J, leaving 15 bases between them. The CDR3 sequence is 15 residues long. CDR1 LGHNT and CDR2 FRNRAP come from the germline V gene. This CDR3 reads CASGFGQAEGETQYF. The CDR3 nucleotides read TGTGCTAGTGGTTTCGGCCAGGCGGAAGGAGAGACCCAGTACTTC.

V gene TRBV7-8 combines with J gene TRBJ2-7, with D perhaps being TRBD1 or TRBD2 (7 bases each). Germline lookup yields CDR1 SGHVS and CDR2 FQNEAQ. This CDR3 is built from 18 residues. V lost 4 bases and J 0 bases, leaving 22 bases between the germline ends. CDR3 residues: CASSSLSGGGQSSYEQYF. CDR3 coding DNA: TGTGCCAGCAGCTCCCTCTCAGGCGGGGGACAGAGCTCCTACGAGCAGTACTTC.

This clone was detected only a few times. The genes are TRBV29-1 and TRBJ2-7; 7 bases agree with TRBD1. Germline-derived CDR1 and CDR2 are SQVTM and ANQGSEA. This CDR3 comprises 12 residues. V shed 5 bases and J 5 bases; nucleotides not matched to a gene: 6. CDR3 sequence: CSVRQGNNEQYF. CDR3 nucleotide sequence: TGCAGCGTTCGACAGGGTAACAACGAGCAGTACTTC.